The source of this TCR beta chain is a study of shared clonotypes between healthy human individuals. None of the donors, who were healthy HIV-negative adults, had recently had acute infections or vaccinations. It was into CD45RA+ naive and CD45RA-negative memory subsets that the CD4+ cells were split. Repertoires were generated with immunoSEQ multiplex PCR, while TCRdb's copy carries only in-frame clones and drops some. Of a few million clones listed, 85% to 95% are singletons. CDR3 size: 14 residues. Germline assignment: CDR1 MNHNS and CDR2 SASEGT. Trimming took 4 bases from V and 3 from J, leaving 13 bases between them.

The TCR originated in a young man in good health. Some clones in this sample may be carry-over from other donors' samples. The sequencing sample was made of naive CD4+ T cells from PBMCs. Subset denoted: CD45RA+ positively selected. This sequence joins TRBV6-1 and TRBJ2-7; possible D gene TRBD1, 5 bases. This CDR3 is CASSAPGLGYEQYF. DNA of the CDR3: TGTGCCAGCAGTGCCCCAGGGTTGGGCTACGAGCAGTACTTC.